Sequencing of this T cell receptor beta chain was carried out in a study of T cells after posttransplantation cyclophosphamide (dated by TCRdb to between 2015 and 2016). Describing the broader study: Using TRB sequencing, the study followed how the T cell repertoire reconstituted after myeloablative bone marrow transplantation in which posttransplantation cyclophosphamide served as GVHD prophylaxis. Public TRB sequences were checked against a database of over 3,500 sequences associated with responses to pathogens, tumor antigens, self-antigens and alloantigens. TRB sequencing was performed on blood from all 35 or so PTCy patients with 1-year posttransplant specimens. Because TRA and TRB clonality correlated tightly in 9 samples, later TCR analyses were limited to TRB. In 3 patients, up to about 3 additional blood samples taken between 2 and 5.2 years after transplant also underwent TRB sequencing, as did pretransplant blood from a handful of patients. Samples from some 32 PTCy-treated patients and approximately 15 related bone marrow donors of those patients were subjected to antigen receptor sequencing.

Genomic DNA was used for TRB sequencing, which was performed with the immunoSEQ assay at survey resolution or with the hsTCRB kit. Per the original workflow: Initial read processing used immunoSEQ software, and repertoire analyses used the LymphoSeq R package. Clonality was computed as 1 minus normalized Shannon entropy; Gini coefficient was also calculated for each TRB dataset. Phenotypes of unsorted samples were inferred by mapping TRB sequences from sorted subsets of the recipient or donor onto the same recipient's unsorted samples. The source is immuneACCESS, and TCRdb retained only in-frame sequences with V and J called. Part of the clones is not carried over; for the studies checked, unresolved V genes explain less than half of this, and the remainder is unexplained. V and J calls and clone size are copied from that table; D and trimming were computed from the DNA. The sample table contains 34,000 or so clones; only one count was recorded for roughly 91% of them. Of the sample, around 0.1% is held by the ten largest clones.

The junction carries 14 bases between V and J, which are trimmed by 4 bases and 0 bases respectively. The cysteine opens and the phenylalanine closes a CDR3 of 16 amino acids. The sequence is cut down to CDR3 DNA, 48 bases in frame from base 1. CDR1 and CDR2 are drawn from the germline V gene: LGHNA, YNFKEQ. Viable CD3+CD4+ or CD3+CD8+ cells that were CCR7+CD45RA+CD45RO-CD95-CD27+CD28+ were classified as naive T cells. On the day of marrow donation, related bone marrow donors gave peripheral blood samples. Peripheral blood and bone marrow mononuclear cells were isolated by Ficoll-Hypaque density centrifugation and cryopreserved. CD4+ and CD8+ T cells, including naive and memory subsets, were sorted by FACS using a FACSAria II. General findings and caveats noted by the study authors: Across the approximately 48 patients, TRB clonality was highly associated with recipient CMV seropositivity and CMV reactivation, and diversity with PTCy was similar to that in the CNI/methotrexate controls. At 1-2 months, donor-recipient similarity was low but rose over the first year, and the later blood repertoires were often dominated by donor CD8+ memory clones. The TRB repertoires of T cells infiltrating skin or GI tract showed only limited overlap with the TRB repertoires of T cells in blood.

For this clone: Its antigen has not been determined. No per-base quality is available; no much larger clone lies one base away.

This receptor was taken from a man younger than 45 in good health and a related stem cell transplant donor. In this chain, TRBV4-2 is recombined with TRBJ2-3; a tentative D call is TRBD2 (5 bases match). The source material was naive CD4+ T cells sorted from blood. The sequence in DNA is TGTGCCAGCAGCCTACCCAGGACTTCTAGCACAGATACGCAGTATTTT. Protein translation: CASSLPRTSSTDTQYF.